This T cell receptor beta chain was profiled in a study of blood T cell repertoires in COVID-19. Turning to the study itself: Collection of acute and convalescent COVID-19 samples took place in the United States, Italy and Spain. PBMCs, B-cell-depleted T cells, or T cells were the source of the cDNA or gDNA that made up the material.

This CDR3 contains 17 residues. The ends were cut back, 2 bases at V and 5 bases at J, with 16 bases in the middle. CDR1 is SGHTA and CDR2 is FQGTGA in the germline V gene. Original processing methods: Estimated nucleated cell counts came from reference gene primer amplification. The protocol was immunoSEQ multiplex PCR, while the TCRdb copy is restricted to in-frame clones and leaves out a portion. V and J calls and clone size come straight from that table; D and trimming were deduced from the DNA. Seen here are over 70,000 clones, approximately 80% observed once, and the top ten hold about 7%. The sequence derives from an older man with acute or convalescent COVID-19. V usage is TRBV7-3 and J usage is TRBJ1-6; D gene uncertain. The sample taken for sequencing was peripheral blood. The CDR3 DNA is TGTGCCAGCAGCTTAGGTCCACGGAACGGGAATAATTCACCCCTCCACTTT. Its translation: CASSLGPRNGNNSPLHF.